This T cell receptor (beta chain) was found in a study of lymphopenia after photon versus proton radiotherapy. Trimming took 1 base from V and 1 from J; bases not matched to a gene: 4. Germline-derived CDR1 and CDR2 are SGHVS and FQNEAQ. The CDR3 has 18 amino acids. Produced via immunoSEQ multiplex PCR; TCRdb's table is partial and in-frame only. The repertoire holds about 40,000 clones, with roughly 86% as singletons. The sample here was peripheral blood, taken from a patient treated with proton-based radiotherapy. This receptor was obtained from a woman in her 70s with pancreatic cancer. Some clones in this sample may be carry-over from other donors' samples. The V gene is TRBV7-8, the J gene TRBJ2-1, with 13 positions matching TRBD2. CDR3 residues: CASSLGGLAGRSYNEQFF. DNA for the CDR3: TGTGCCAGCAGCTTAGGGGGACTAGCGGGAAGATCCTACAATGAGCAGTTCTTC. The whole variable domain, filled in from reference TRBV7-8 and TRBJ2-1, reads GAGVSQSPRYKVAKRGQDVALRCDPISGHVSLFWYQQALGQGPEFLTYFQNEAQLDKSGLPSDRFFAERPEGSVSTLKIQRTQQEDSAVYLCASSLGGLAGRSYNEQFFGPGTRLTVL.